There are a few counts of the clone carrying this T cell receptor (beta chain). TCRdb called the reads again in MiXCR, with one record for every CDR3 protein. The sample shows under 200,000 distinct CDR3 sequences, approximately 9.7% of them seen only once. This record belongs to a study of T cell repertoires in cytomegalovirus infection. Study background: Through public TCR beta signatures, both CMV infection and matching HLA type were indicated.

This TCR was recovered from a human donor in good health (CMV status not recorded). Some clones in this sample may be carry-over from other donors' samples. Material for sequencing was PBMCs.

DNA of the CDR3: TGTGCCAGCAGCTTGACAGGGGTACTAGAGACCCAGTACTTC. It encodes CASSLTGVLETQYF. The rearrangement links TRBV5-5 to TRBJ2-5; 7 bases agree with TRBD1. J lost 4 bases, V lost 1 base, and 4 bases had no gene match. The CDR3 contains 14 residues. Germline lookup yields CDR1 SGHKS and CDR2 YYEKEE (reference sequence).